The sequence of this T cell receptor (beta chain) was determined in a study of PD-1 blockade in mismatch repair-deficient tumors. Turning to the study itself: Patients had eleven to twelve mismatch repair-deficient cancer types and were previously treated and progressing.

Some clones are missing from TCRdb's copy, which holds only in-frame ones; the method was immunoSEQ multiplex PCR. The table shows approximately 40,000 clones, with roughly 83% occurring only once. General observations from the study: Tumor-resident clones, often undetectable pretreatment in blood, expanded then contracted after pembrolizumab.

After removal of 3 bases from V and 4 bases from J, the junction contained 6 bases not matched to a gene. The CDR3 loop spans 15 amino acids. Germline V lookup: CDR1 ENHRY, CDR2 SYGVKD. As concerns this clone: Its antigen is as yet unknown.

TCR sequencing covered a few patients who responded to pembrolizumab. Sequencing used peripheral blood, obtained 4 weeks after starting pembrolizumab. The J gene is TRBJ2-7, the V gene TRBV10-3, with 10 bases that match TRBD2. This receptor was obtained from an adult with mismatch repair-deficient cancer. Here the CDR3 DNA reads TGTGCCATCAGTGATTCTAGCGGGAGTTCGTACGAGCAGTACTTC. Translated: CAISDSSGSSYEQYF.